This TCR beta chain derives from a study of blood T cell repertoires in COVID-19. Some clones are missing from TCRdb's copy, which holds only in-frame ones; the method was immunoSEQ multiplex PCR. The table shows roughly 130,000 clones, with roughly 88% occurring only once. Sequencing was performed on peripheral blood. This TCR was sampled from a man aged 35-49 years with acute or convalescent COVID-19.

CDR3 in amino acids: CATSGISKGRGTEAFF. The DNA for the CDR3 is TGTGCCACCAGTGGGATTAGTAAGGGCAGGGGCACTGAAGCTTTCTTT. This sequence joins TRBV24-1 and TRBJ1-1; the D gene is possibly TRBD1 (6 bases). CDR3 length equals 16 residues. Germline loops: CDR1 KGHDR, CDR2 SFDVKD. V gave up 5 bases and J gave up 4 bases, with 19 bases separating them.